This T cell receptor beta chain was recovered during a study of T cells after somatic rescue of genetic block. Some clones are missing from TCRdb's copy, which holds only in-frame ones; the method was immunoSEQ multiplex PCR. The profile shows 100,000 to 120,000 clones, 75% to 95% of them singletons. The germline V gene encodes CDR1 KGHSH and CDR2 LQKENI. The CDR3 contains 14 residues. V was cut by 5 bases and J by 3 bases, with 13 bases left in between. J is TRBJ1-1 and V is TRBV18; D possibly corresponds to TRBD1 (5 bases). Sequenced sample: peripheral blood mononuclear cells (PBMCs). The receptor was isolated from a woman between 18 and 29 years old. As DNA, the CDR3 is TGTGCCAGCTCAGCCGTGGGGCGGGACACTGAAGCTTTCTTT. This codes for CASSAVGRDTEAFF. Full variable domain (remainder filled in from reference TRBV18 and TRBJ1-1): NAGVMQNPRHLVRRRGQEARLRCSPMKGHSHVYWYRQLPEEGLKFMVYLQKENIIDESGMPKERFSAEFPKEGPSILRIQQVVRGDSAAYFCASSAVGRDTEAFFGQGTRLTVV.